Ten or more counts support the clone carrying this TCR beta chain. The entry originates in a study of T-cell reconstitution after alpha-beta-depleted transplantation in children. Preparing the TCRbeta library involved the use of unique molecular identifiers. MiXCR, applied by TCRdb to the PCR reads, yields one record per CDR3 protein. The profile shows about 610,000 distinct CDR3 sequences, about 10% of them singletons. Losses at the gene ends were 6 bases for V and 3 bases for J; bases not matched to a gene: 5. The CDR3 covers 14 residues. CDR1 and CDR2 from the germline V gene are MDHEN and SYDVKM. Specimen: PBMCs from the stem cell graft donor, collected from the stem cell graft. The V gene is TRBV28, the J gene TRBJ2-7; 10 bases are a match to TRBD2. The receptor comes from a human donor who donated a stem cell graft to a child with acute myeloid leukemia. Here the CDR3 reads CASSPGTSDYEQYF. CDR3 sequence (DNA): TGTGCCAGCAGCCCCGGGACTAGCGACTACGAGCAGTACTTC. The variable domain in full, completed from reference TRBV28 and TRBJ2-7, reads DVKVTQSSRYLVKRTGEKVFLECVQDMDHENMFWYRQDPGLGLRLIYFSYDVKMKEKGDIPEGYSVSREKKERFSLILESASTNQTSMYLCASSPGTSDYEQYFGPGTRLTVT.